This T cell receptor beta chain was obtained from a study of graft-versus-host responses after intestinal transplantation. Findings of the study overall: Some GvH clones were seen earlier in gut or blood, suggesting intestinal origin.

About this clone itself: Antigen unknown.

TCRdb keeps only in-frame clones here, not all; method: immunoSEQ multiplex PCR. The profile shows under 90,000 clones, about 90% of them singletons. Trimming pared 0 bases from V and 9 bases from J, leaving 4 bases between. CDR1 SGDLS and CDR2 YYNGEE come from the germline V gene. This CDR3 has 11 residues. The chain uses TRBV9 and TRBJ2-1; D gene unclear. The starting material was PBMCs, obtained 98 days after intestinal transplantation. This TCR came from a human patient who received an intestinal transplant, so some T cells may come from the graft donor. The CDR3 DNA sequence: TGTGCCAGCAGCGTAGAAGCTGAGCAGTTCTTC. Encoded protein: CASSVEAEQFF.